These 17 T cell receptor beta chains were sequenced from one sample in a study of blood T cell repertoires in COVID-19. Using immunoSEQ multiplex PCR, the repertoire was profiled, and TCRdb retains in-frame clones only, with some absent. The table has 360,000 or so clones, about 90% seen once. Sequencing was done on a sample of PBMCs or T cells enriched from blood (not recorded which). The origin of the receptors is a woman aged 25 to 39 who had recovered from COVID-19.

The chain joins TRBV3-1 (or the pseudogene TRBV3-2) to TRBJ2-7; 7 positions agree with TRBD2. Germline V gene lookup returns CDR1 LGHDT and CDR2 YNNKEL (reference sequence). V trimming: 3 bases; J trimming: 0 bases; junction bases outside the gene matches: 5. This CDR3 has 15 residues. The CDR3 DNA reads TGTGCCAGCAGCCAGGGAGGGGCTGCCTCCTACGAGCAGTACTTC. Protein product: CASSQGGAASYEQYF.

The chain links TRBV2 to TRBJ2-3; 12 positions agree with TRBD2. The CDR3 covers 22 residues. Germline values: CDR1 SNHLY, CDR2 FYNNEI. Losses at the gene ends were 4 bases for V and 3 bases for J; bases not matched to a gene: 23. The CDR3: CASSVTSVVLAGGTSRTDTQYF. The CDR3 DNA follows: TGTGCCAGCAGTGTCACTTCGGTCGTCCTAGCGGGGGGGACTAGCAGAACAGATACGCAGTATTTT.

This chain connects TRBV2 to TRBJ2-4; D might be TRBD1 (7 bases). The CDR3 totals 13 residues. The germline V and J ends were trimmed by 9 bases and 5 bases, with 14 bases remaining between them. The germline V gene has CDR1 SNHLY and CDR2 FYNNEI. CDR3 in amino acids: CARGRDSENIQYF. In nucleotides, the CDR3 is TGTGCCAGGGGGCGGGACAGTGAAAACATTCAGTACTTC.

The rearrangement joins TRBV2 to TRBJ2-7; D is undetermined. The V end was cut by 3 bases, the J end by 2 bases, with 11 bases between. The CDR3 contains 14 residues. The germline gives CDR1 SNHLY, CDR2 FYNNEI. The CDR3 nucleotides are TGTGCCAGCAGTGACATTTCGGGTCCCTACGAGCAGTACTTC. Its translation is CASSDISGPYEQYF.

The chain is built from TRBV15 and TRBJ2-3, with 7 bases fitting TRBD2. CDR1 LNHNV and CDR2 YYDKDF come from the germline V gene (reference sequence). V trimming: 3 bases; J trimming: 0 bases; junction bases outside the gene matches: 9. This CDR3 is built from 17 residues. CDR3 nucleotides: TGTGCCACCAGCAGGGACATTAGCGGGCGAAGCACAGATACGCAGTATTTT. Protein sequence: CATSRDISGRSTDTQYF.

CDR3 region: CASSPAGTAVAKNIQYF. The CDR3 nucleotides are TGTGCCAGCAGCCCGGCCGGGACAGCGGTTGCCAAAAACATTCAGTACTTC. The chain combines TRBV11-2 with TRBJ2-4; TRBD1 matches at 7 bases. V lost 5 bases and J lost 1; bases outside the gene matches: 11. The germline V gene encodes CDR1 SGHAT and CDR2 FQNNGV. The CDR3 covers 17 residues.

The chain links TRBV6-6 to TRBJ2-7; D is unclear. CDR1 and CDR2 (germline): MNHNY, SVGAGI (reference sequence). This CDR3 has 14 residues. The V gene lost 6 bases and the J gene lost 2 bases, with 14 bases spanning the gap. CDR3 coding DNA: TGTGCCAGCAGCCTCGGTGCCTTAGCCTACGAGCAGTACTTC. Residues: CASSLGALAYEQYF.

The V gene is TRBV5-1, the J gene TRBJ2-5, with TRBD1 as a possible D gene (6 bases). The V end lost 0 bases, the J end lost 2 bases, and 11 bases lay between the germline ends. CDR3 length: 15 residues. CDR1 and CDR2 (germline): SGHRS, YFSETQ. CDR3 sequence (DNA): TGCGCCAGCAGCTTGGTGGTAACAGGGCAAGAGACCCAGTACTTC. Protein product: CASSLVVTGQETQYF.

The chain uses TRBV5-1 and TRBJ2-5, with 8 positions matching TRBD2. Germline V lookup: CDR1 SGHRS, CDR2 YFSETQ. The CDR3 covers 15 residues. J gave up 5 bases and V 5 bases, and 11 bases lay outside the gene matches. The CDR3 spells CASRQRGGPRETQYF. The CDR3 coding sequence is TGCGCCAGCAGACAGCGCGGGGGGCCGAGGGAGACCCAGTACTTC.

This chain links TRBV15 with TRBJ1-2; weak D call: TRBD1 (5 bases). Germline CDR1 LNHNV, CDR2 YYDKDF (reference sequence). This CDR3 region has 13 residues. Trimming shortened V by 0 bases and J by 4 bases, and 6 bases separated the two germline ends. The CDR3 loop is CATSRDQGYGYTF. As DNA, the CDR3 is TGTGCCACCAGCAGAGATCAGGGCTATGGCTACACCTTC. The full variable domain, completed using reference TRBV15 and TRBJ1-2, is DAMVIQNPRYQVTQFGKPVTLSCSQTLNHNVMYWYQQKSSQAPKLLFHYYDKDFNNEADTPDNFQSRRPNTSFCFLDIRSPGLGDTAMYLCATSRDQGYGYTFGSGTRLTVV.

The J gene is TRBJ2-3, the V gene TRBV10-2; 9 bases are shared with TRBD2. In germline, CDR1 is WSHSY, CDR2 SAAADI. V lost 4 bases, J lost 3 bases, and 8 bases stayed unmatched. The CDR3 loop spans 16 amino acids. CDR3 sequence: CASSGLAERGTDTQYF. As DNA, the CDR3 is TGCGCCAGCAGTGGACTAGCGGAAAGGGGGACAGATACGCAGTATTTT.

This clone was observed a handful of times. The CDR3 nucleotides are TGTGCCAGCAGTCCAATGAGGAAGAGGAACACTGAAGCTTTCTTT. Protein product: CASSPMRKRNTEAFF. The chain recombines TRBV3-1 (or the pseudogene TRBV3-2) with TRBJ1-1; D uncertain. The germline V and J ends were trimmed by 6 bases and 1 base, with 15 bases remaining between them. The CDR3 is made up of 15 amino acids. The germline gives CDR1 LGHDT, CDR2 YNNKEL (reference sequence).

The gene calls are TRBV27 and TRBJ2-7, with 11 nucleotides matching TRBD2. Trimming at V came to 2 bases and at J to 3 bases, leaving 15 bases not matched to a gene. The CDR3 spans 19 residues. The germline gives CDR1 MNHEY, CDR2 SMNVEV (reference sequence). CDR3 in amino acids: CASSLPPILPSGRIYEQYF. CDR3 DNA: TGTGCCAGCAGTTTACCACCGATTCTTCCTAGCGGGAGGATCTACGAGCAGTACTTC.

The V gene is TRBV2, the J gene TRBJ2-7, with D perhaps matching TRBD2 (6 bases). Trimming stripped 0 bases from V and 0 bases from J, with 9 bases between. The germline gives CDR1 SNHLY, CDR2 FYNNEI. This CDR3 comprises 15 residues. This CDR3 reads CASSEATRSSYEQYF. The CDR3 DNA follows: TGTGCCAGCAGTGAAGCGACTAGGAGCTCCTACGAGCAGTACTTC.

The CDR3 coding sequence is TGTGCCAGCAGCTTGTACTACGAGCAGTACTTC. As protein: CASSLYYEQYF. The V and J genes are TRBV7-9 and TRBJ2-7, with D hard to call. CDR1 SEHNR and CDR2 FQNEAQ come from the germline V gene (reference sequence). The CDR3 has 11 residues. The V gene lost 3 bases and the J gene lost 3 bases, with 3 bases spanning the gap.

This clone was detected only a few times. This chain links TRBV9 with TRBJ2-1, with 10 positions matching TRBD2. Germline trimming cut 3 bases from V and 2 bases from J; bases unmatched to any gene: 5. The CDR3 has 16 residues. Germline lookup yields CDR1 SGDLS and CDR2 YYNGEE. CDR3 nucleotide sequence: TGTGCCAGCAGCGCCGAGCGGGGGGGACCCTACAATGAGCAGTTCTTC. It yields the protein CASSAERGGPYNEQFF.

The chain is built from TRBV11-2 and TRBJ2-1, with D perhaps TRBD2 (6 bases). The CDR3 contains 16 residues. The V gene lost 4 bases and the J gene lost 5 bases, with 18 bases spanning the gap. Germline lookup yields CDR1 SGHAT and CDR2 FQNNGV. In DNA form, the CDR3 reads TGTGCCAGCAGCTCCCCGTATGGGGGAGGAGACAATGAGCAGTTCTTC. Protein: CASSSPYGGGDNEQFF.